This T cell receptor beta chain was recovered during a study of T-cell reconstitution after alpha-beta-depleted transplantation in children. Study findings and constraints: Reported findings indicate that, about two months after transplant, alpha-beta T cells came from several hundred expanded clones, which were derived from non-depleted graft cells.

A library of TCRbeta sequences, prepared with unique molecular identifiers, was generated. TCRdb analysed the PCR reads with MiXCR anew, one entry per CDR3 protein. The repertoire holds about 980,000 distinct CDR3 sequences, with about 31% as singletons. The CDR3 is 17 amino acids. Losses at the gene ends were 4 bases for V and 0 bases for J; bases not matched to a gene: 6. Germline CDR1 and CDR2: SGDLS and YYNGEE. This clonotype has just a few counts. Its antigen is not identified. The sequencing here drew on PBMCs, mostly from graft donor cells, taken 360 days after TCRalphabeta/CD19-depleted stem cell transplant. This chain links TRBV9 with TRBJ2-6, with 8 bases matching TRBD1. The clonotype comes from a boy younger than two who had a stem cell transplant for SCID, so the T cells may come from the graft donor. The CDR3 here is CASSFGTGVSGANVLTF. DNA of the CDR3: TGTGCCAGCAGCTTCGGGACAGGCGTCTCTGGGGCCAACGTCCTGACTTTC.